This TCR beta chain comes out of a study of T cell repertoires in aging, cancer and after chemotherapy. Turning to the study itself: Healthy donor repertoires were recorded over several months to years and showed clear clonal overlap. Study results and limitations: Across the chemotherapy interval, each cancer cohort showed higher median generation probability, suggesting thymic rebound. No conclusions about immunological memory after chemotherapy can be drawn from the repertoire data.

Looked up from germline, CDR1 is MRHNA and CDR2 is SNTAGT. Between the trimmed V and J ends, which lost 6 bases and 2 bases, there was a span of 9 bases. The CDR3 loop spans 13 amino acids. To note about this clonotype: Its specificity is not known.

TRB rearrangements spanning V, D and J were amplified using mixed TRB-A/B primers. TCRdb ran MiXCR on the multiplex PCR reads and lists one entry per CDR3 protein. The sample has several thousand distinct CDR3 sequences; roughly 37% are singletons. TCR beta rearrangements were amplified from peripheral blood genomic DNA. V is TRBV6-4 and J is TRBJ2-3, with D possibly called TRBD1 or TRBD2 (5 bases each). The TCR originated in a human donor in good health. The sequencing input was blood. The CDR3, as DNA: TGTGCCAGCAGCCCCGGGGCCACAGATACGCAGTATTTT. Protein product: CASSPGATDTQYF.